This T cell receptor beta chain was captured by sequencing in a study of lymphopenia after photon versus proton radiotherapy. Findings and caveats of the study: Oligoclonal CD8+ Temra expansion after nadir drove photon patients' diversity drop. A bigger post-nadir fall in TCR diversity correlated inversely with survival time in deceased patients.

A remark on this clone: Antigen specificity is unknown.

The CDR3 has 15 residues. Germline V gives CDR1 SGHDN, CDR2 FVKESK. The V end was cut by 0 bases, the J end by 5 bases, with 10 bases between. Clones were read by immunoSEQ multiplex PCR, and TCRdb kept only the in-frame ones, dropping some. The sample has 50,000 or so clones, roughly 90% seen once. The sample consisted of peripheral blood, taken from a patient treated with photon-based radiotherapy. The genes are TRBV14 and TRBJ2-2; D uncertain. The receptor was isolated from a woman aged 40 to 50 with cholangiocarcinoma. CDR3 loop: CASSQEGLRTGELFF. The CDR3 region has the DNA TGTGCCAGCAGCCAAGAAGGGCTAAGAACCGGGGAGCTGTTTTTT. The whole variable domain, filled in from reference TRBV14 and TRBJ2-2, reads EAGVTQFPSHSVIEKGQTVTLRCDPISGHDNLYWYRRVMGKEIKFLLHFVKESKQDESGMPNNRFLAERTGGTYSTLKVQPAELEDSGVYFCASSQEGLRTGELFFGEGSRLTVL.